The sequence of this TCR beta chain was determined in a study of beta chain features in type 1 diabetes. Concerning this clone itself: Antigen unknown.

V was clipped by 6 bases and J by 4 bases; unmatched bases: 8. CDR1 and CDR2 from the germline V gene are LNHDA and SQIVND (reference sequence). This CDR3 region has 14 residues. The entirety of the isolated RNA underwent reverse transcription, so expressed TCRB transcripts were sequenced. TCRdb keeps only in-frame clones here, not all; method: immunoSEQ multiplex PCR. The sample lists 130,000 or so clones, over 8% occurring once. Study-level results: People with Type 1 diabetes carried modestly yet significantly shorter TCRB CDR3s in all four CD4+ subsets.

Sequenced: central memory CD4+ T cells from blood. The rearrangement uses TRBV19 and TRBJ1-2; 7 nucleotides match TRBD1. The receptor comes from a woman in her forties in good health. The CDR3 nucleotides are TGTGCCAGTAGAATACAGGGGTACGGCTATGGCTACACCTTC. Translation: CASRIQGYGYGYTF. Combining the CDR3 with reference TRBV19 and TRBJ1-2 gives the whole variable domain DGGITQSPKYLFRKEGQNVTLSCEQNLNHDAMYWYRQDPGQGLRLIYYSQIVNDFQKGDIAEGYSVSREKKESFPLTVTSAQKNPTAFYLCASRIQGYGYGYTFGSGTRLTVV.